A single sample gave rise to the 15 T cell receptor beta chains below, sequenced in a study of T cells in Graves' hyperthyroidism and ophthalmopathy. Amplification yielded TCR beta CDR3 regions, with RNA transcripts as the source. First-round RT-PCR targeting the TCR CDR3 was performed with the HTBI primer set. A single record per CDR3 protein comes from TCRdb applying MiXCR to the multiplex PCR reads. The sample has about 380,000 distinct CDR3 sequences; approximately 17% are singletons. Sequencing was carried out using blood. Receptors originate from a man between 18 and 35 years old with Graves' ophthalmopathy.

This chain uses TRBV6-1 with TRBJ2-3; D perhaps matches TRBD1 (6 bases). V lost 2 bases, J lost 3 bases, and 24 bases lay in between. In germline, CDR1 is MNHNS, CDR2 SASEGT. This CDR3 has 19 residues. CDR3 amino acids: CASSERVRARARGTDTQYF. CDR3 DNA sequence: TGTGCCAGCAGTGAACGCGTCCGGGCGAGGGCCAGGGGTACAGATACGCAGTATTTT.

The sample holds many counts of this clonotype. The J gene is TRBJ2-1, the V gene TRBV28; D call uncertain. Germline CDR1 is MDHEN and CDR2 is SYDVKM. The ends were cut back, 7 bases at V and 4 bases at J, with 5 bases in the middle. The length of the CDR3 is 11 residues. The CDR3 DNA is TGTGCCAGCAATGATTACAATGAGCAGTTCTTC. Translation gives CASNDYNEQFF.

There are many counts of this clonotype. This chain connects TRBV7-8 to TRBJ2-3; 9 positions agree with TRBD2. Germline-derived CDR1 and CDR2 are SGHVS and FQNEAQ. The CDR3 extends over 15 amino acids. The ends lost 5 bases at V and 2 bases at J; junction bases unmatched: 5. Written as DNA, the CDR3 is TGTGCCAGCAGCCAAAAGCGGGGGGCCACAGATACGCAGTATTTT. Residues: CASSQKRGATDTQYF.

In its sample, this clonotype was seen many times. The chain carries TRBV11-1 and TRBJ2-6; D remains ambiguous. Germline V gene sequence: CDR1 SGHAT, CDR2 FQDESV (reference sequence). With 8 bases removed from V and 0 bases from J, the gap between germline ends came to 17 bases. The CDR3 runs 17 residues. The chain's CDR3 is CASGLRDIDSGANVLTF. The CDR3 nucleotides read TGTGCCAGCGGGCTGAGAGACATTGACTCTGGGGCCAACGTCCTGACTTTC.

This chain uses TRBV27 with TRBJ2-7; 8 bases align to TRBD2. CDR3 size: 15 residues. Germline V gives CDR1 MNHEY, CDR2 SMNVEV (reference sequence). The junction had 7 bases not matched to a gene; V was cut back by 3 bases and J by 3 bases. The CDR3 DNA reads TGTGCCAGCAGTTTTCTTGCGGGAGGAGGCTACGAGCAGTACTTC. Translating it yields CASSFLAGGGYEQYF.

This clonotype was counted ten times or more. The rearrangement joins TRBV5-1 to TRBJ2-1; D might be TRBD2 (6 bases). The CDR3 extends over 16 amino acids. Germline lookup yields CDR1 SGHRS and CDR2 YFSETQ. Between the trimmed V and J ends, which lost 4 bases and 0 bases, there was a span of 14 bases. CDR3 sequence reads: CASSVGGTASYNEQFF. The CDR3 DNA is TGCGCCAGCAGCGTGGGCGGGACGGCCTCCTACAATGAGCAGTTCTTC.

The chain has TRBV19 and TRBJ2-7; 10 bases are shared with TRBD2. The germline V gene has CDR1 LNHDA and CDR2 SQIVND (reference sequence). V was pared by 3 bases and J by 2 bases, with 4 bases of the junction left unmatched. The CDR3 totals 15 residues. In DNA, the CDR3 is TGTGCCAGTAGTATTACTAGCGGGGAGACCTACGAGCAGTACTTC. Its protein product is CASSITSGETYEQYF.

This rearrangement joins TRBV20-1 to TRBJ1-5, with D perhaps TRBD1 (6 bases). Trimming took 5 bases from V and 0 from J, leaving 14 bases between them. The germline V gene encodes CDR1 DFQATT and CDR2 SNEGSKA (reference sequence). CDR3 length equals 15 residues. The CDR3 is CSAPEGGNSNQPQHF. The DNA for the CDR3 is TGCAGTGCTCCAGAGGGGGGGAATAGCAATCAGCCCCAGCATTTT.

DNA of the CDR3: TGTGCCAGCAGCGTAGGGGGCCCCTCCTACAATGAGCAGTTCTTC. Its translation: CASSVGGPSYNEQFF. The chain uses TRBV9 and TRBJ2-1; perhaps TRBD1 as D (5 bases). CDR3 length equals 15 residues. The V gene's germline CDR1 is SGDLS and CDR2 YYNGEE. V was shortened by 0 bases and J by 0 bases, with 7 bases between the two germline ends.

This clonotype was detected a few times. The V gene is TRBV9, the J gene TRBJ2-1, with 8 nucleotides matching TRBD1. Germline V gene sequence: CDR1 SGDLS, CDR2 YYNGEE. The ends lost 0 bases at V and 6 bases at J; junction bases unmatched: 11. The CDR3 consists of 17 residues. The CDR3 sequence: CASSVASAGTGGNEQFF. The DNA of the CDR3 is TGTGCCAGCAGCGTAGCCTCCGCCGGGACAGGTGGCAATGAGCAGTTCTTC.

In this sample, this clonotype turned up many times. This sequence joins TRBV10-1 and TRBJ1-1; TRBD1 might be the D (5 bases). Between the trimmed V and J ends, which lost 3 bases and 5 bases, there was a span of 16 bases. Germline CDR1 WNHNN, CDR2 SYGVQD (reference sequence). This CDR3 has 15 residues. The CDR3 reads CASSEGDRAGTEAFF. In DNA, the CDR3 is TGCGCCAGCAGTGAAGGGGATAGGGCCGGGACTGAAGCTTTCTTT.

CDR3 protein: CASSYFSLAGGKETQYF. For the CDR3, the DNA is TGTGCCAGCAGTTACTTTTCCCTAGCGGGAGGGAAAGAGACCCAGTACTTC. The chain links TRBV6-9 to TRBJ2-5; 12 nucleotides agree with TRBD2. The CDR3 spans 17 residues. Germline V gives CDR1 MNHGY, CDR2 SVAAGI. V dropped 3 bases and J dropped 3; count of bases not matched to a gene: 8.

A word on this clonotype: A clone one base away is much larger, so this may be a read error. The chain links TRBV28 to TRBJ1-2; D is possibly TRBD1 (5 bases). The CDR3 is made up of 15 amino acids. Per the germline V gene, CDR1 is MDHEN and CDR2 is SYDVKM. DNA of the CDR3: TGTGCCAGCAGTTCCTCAGGGAGGGAAAACTGTGGCTACACCTTC. It codes for CASSSSGRENCGYTF.

The chain has TRBV5-4 and TRBJ2-3; 11 positions match TRBD2. Trimming removed 3 bases from V and 4 bases from J; junction bases left unmatched: 7. From germline, CDR1 is SGHNT and CDR2 YYREEE (reference sequence). This CDR3 region has 16 residues. The CDR3 region has the DNA TGTGCCAGCAGCTCAGGGACTAGCGGTAGCGCAGATACGCAGTATTTT. Translated: CASSSGTSGSADTQYF.

This clonotype came up a few times. The chain joins TRBV7-2 to TRBJ2-1; 12 positions agree with TRBD2. CDR1 SGHTA and CDR2 FQGNSA come from the germline V gene. CDR3 length equals 14 residues. V was pared by 6 bases and J by 9 bases, with 6 bases of the junction left unmatched. DNA for the CDR3: TGTGCCAGCAGAACTAGCGGGGGGCGGGGTGAGCAGTTCTTC. Its protein product is CASRTSGGRGEQFF.